The sequence of this T cell receptor (beta chain) was determined in a study of early T cells in non-severe SARS-CoV-2 infection. About the study: Sequencing input comprised bulk RNA from unsorted whole blood; chain pairing was not available. Study-level results: Lookups in VDJdb leaned toward anti-spike CD8 responses and missed private and CD4 specificities.

About this clonotype itself: Its specificity is not known.

Attachment of unique molecular identifiers was made to individual cDNA molecules. TCRdb reprocessed the 5' RACE reads via MiXCR and lists one record per CDR3 protein. This sample carries 37,000 or so distinct CDR3 sequences, about 5.8% of them seen once, and the ten largest clones take approximately 6%. The length of the CDR3 is 16 residues. The V gene's germline CDR1 is SGHAT and CDR2 FQNNGV. Trimming took 1 base from V and 4 from J; bases not matched to a gene: 4. Input material: whole blood. V usage is TRBV11-2 and J usage is TRBJ2-1, with 10 bases fitting TRBD2. The receptor's source is an adult who was a healthcare worker with PCR-confirmed SARS-CoV-2 infection or an uninfected control (not recorded which). The CDR3 sequence is CASSLAGLAVYNEQFF. DNA of the CDR3: TGTGCCAGCAGCTTAGCTGGACTAGCGGTATACAATGAGCAGTTCTTC. The full variable domain, rest sourced from reference TRBV11-2 and TRBJ2-1, is EAGVAQSPRYKIIEKRQSVAFWCNPISGHATLYWYQQILGQGPKLLIQFQNNGVVDDSQLPKDRFSAERLKGVDSTLKIQPAKLEDSAVYLCASSLAGLAVYNEQFFGPGTRLTVL.